These 20 T cell receptor beta chains were all obtained from the same sample, sequenced in a study of cytomegalovirus exposure and HLA in healthy donors. Here immunoSEQ multiplex PCR was the method, and the copy in TCRdb shows in-frame clones only, minus some. The sample yields over 150,000 clones, approximately 80% seen once. Sequencing was performed on PBMCs. These TCRs come from a woman younger than 45 in good health and CMV-seropositive.

The CDR3: CASSEQGLNEQYF. The DNA for the CDR3 is TGTGCCAGCAGTGAACAGGGTTTAAACGAGCAGTACTTC. The chain combines TRBV2 with TRBJ2-7; TRBD1 might be the D (5 bases). CDR1 is SNHLY and CDR2 is FYNNEI in the germline V gene. This CDR3 comprises 13 residues. V was pared by 2 bases and J by 5 bases, with 10 bases between.

This clone has a single count. The V and J genes are TRBV2 and TRBJ2-5; TRBD1 might be the D (6 bases). Trimming left V 0 bases short and J 7 bases short, with 15 bases between. Germline V CDR1 and CDR2: SNHLY, FYNNEI. The CDR3 consists of 15 residues. CDR3 bases: TGTGCCAGCAGTGAAGCGCTTGGGGGCGCGGGGACCCAGTACTTC. Encoded protein: CASSEALGGAGTQYF.

The rearrangement joins TRBV5-4 to TRBJ2-4; 7 bases are shared with TRBD2. Germline trimming cut 5 bases from V and 2 bases from J; bases unmatched to any gene: 7. The CDR3 spans 15 residues. CDR1 and CDR2 (germline): SGHNT, YYREEE (reference sequence). DNA of the CDR3: TGTGCCAGCAGTGACTCGCGGGAGACCAAAAACATTCAGTACTTC. The encoded protein is CASSDSRETKNIQYF.

This chain links TRBV7-3 with TRBJ2-3; the match to TRBD2 covers 9 bases. J lost 2 bases, V lost 4 bases, and 4 bases had no gene match. The CDR3 runs to 15 residues. Germline CDR1 SGHTA, CDR2 FQGTGA. CDR3 bases: TGTGCCAGCAGCTCGACTAGCGGAGTCACAGATACGCAGTATTTT. This encodes CASSSTSGVTDTQYF.

The rearrangement joins TRBV18 to TRBJ2-3; 10 bases fit TRBD2. CDR1 is KGHSH, CDR2 LQKENI, per germline. The CDR3 is made up of 16 amino acids. Trimming took 2 bases from V and 5 from J; bases not matched to a gene: 7. The CDR3 protein is CASSPASLAGRDTQYF. The CDR3 DNA is TGTGCCAGCTCACCAGCCTCACTAGCGGGAAGAGATACGCAGTATTTT.

This chain joins TRBV28 and TRBJ1-1; no firm D call. Germline V CDR1 and CDR2: MDHEN, SYDVKM. CDR3 size: 14 residues. Between the trimmed V and J ends, which lost 5 bases and 0 bases, there was a span of 10 bases. CDR3 coding DNA: TGTGCCAGCAGTCTCGGAGGTGTGAACACTGAAGCTTTCTTT. This encodes CASSLGGVNTEAFF.

The CDR3 bases are TGTGCCAGCAGCAATACACTGAACACTGAAGCTTTCTTT. Its protein is CASSNTLNTEAFF. V and J are TRBV14 and TRBJ1-1; D gene uncertain. Trimming left V 5 bases short and J 0 bases short, with 7 bases between. This CDR3 is 13 amino acids long. The germline CDR1 and CDR2 sequences are SGHDN and FVKESK. The full variable domain, with the rest looked up from reference TRBV14 and TRBJ1-1, is EAGVTQFPSHSVIEKGQTVTLRCDPISGHDNLYWYRRVMGKEIKFLLHFVKESKQDESGMPNNRFLAERTGGTYSTLKVQPAELEDSGVYFCASSNTLNTEAFFGQGTRLTVV.

This clone was seen more than once but under ten times. The gene calls are TRBV5-1 and TRBJ2-7; 10 positions match TRBD2. The CDR3 runs 14 residues. V gave up 1 base and J gave up 6 bases; unmatched junction bases: 4. The germline gives CDR1 SGHRS, CDR2 YFSETQ. CDR3 in amino acids: CASSLNSGRSEQYF. The DNA for the CDR3 is TGCGCCAGCAGCTTGAATAGCGGGAGGAGCGAGCAGTACTTC.

The chain uses TRBV29-1 and TRBJ2-2, with a weak D call TRBD2 (6 bases). Per the germline V gene, CDR1 is SQVTM and CDR2 is ANQGSEA. This CDR3 has 13 amino acids. V was clipped by 4 bases and J by 7 bases, with 13 bases between them. The CDR3 sequence: CSVVRESGGELFF. The CDR3, as DNA: TGCAGCGTTGTCCGGGAGTCGGGCGGGGAGCTGTTTTTT.

The rearrangement uses TRBV5-6 and TRBJ2-1, with D perhaps matching TRBD1 (5 bases). This CDR3 spans 16 amino acids. V lost 1 base and J 0 bases, leaving 11 bases between the germline ends. Germline CDR1 SGHDT, CDR2 YYEEEE. The CDR3 region is CASSLRTSSSYNEQFF. The CDR3 DNA follows: TGTGCCAGCAGCTTGAGGACATCGAGCTCCTACAATGAGCAGTTCTTC.

In DNA, the CDR3 is TGTGCCATCAGTAGGACAGGGGAAGACAATGAGCAGTTCTTC. Amino acids: CAISRTGEDNEQFF. The V gene is TRBV10-3, the J gene TRBJ2-1; 9 nucleotides line up with TRBD1. The germline CDR1 and CDR2 sequences are ENHRY and SYGVKD. The junction had 4 bases not matched to a gene; V was cut back by 5 bases and J by 5 bases. The CDR3 extends over 14 amino acids.

The chain recombines TRBV19 with TRBJ1-1, with D uncertain. V was cut by 0 bases and J by 4 bases, with 9 bases left in between. Germline V gene sequence: CDR1 LNHDA, CDR2 SQIVND (reference sequence). The CDR3 extends over 14 amino acids. CDR3 amino acids: CASSIDTRGTEAFF. The DNA of the CDR3 is TGTGCCAGTAGTATAGACACCCGGGGCACTGAAGCTTTCTTT.

This chain joins TRBV5-4 and TRBJ2-7; 12 positions agree with TRBD2. J gave up 3 bases and V 1 base, and 2 bases lay outside the gene matches. The CDR3 sequence is 15 residues long. Per germline, CDR1 SGHNT and CDR2 YYREEE (reference sequence). CDR3 amino acids: CASSLKLAGGYEQYF. The CDR3, as DNA: TGTGCCAGCAGCTTGAAACTAGCGGGAGGCTACGAGCAGTACTTC.

The chain uses TRBV5-4 and TRBJ2-7; weak D call: TRBD2 (5 bases). V shed 0 bases and J shed 5 bases, with 12 bases lying between them. This CDR3 region has 14 residues. Germline values: CDR1 SGHNT, CDR2 YYREEE (reference sequence). CDR3 DNA: TGTGCCAGCAGCTTGGGCGGACTTAGGGACGAGCAGTACTTC. Translation gives CASSLGGLRDEQYF.

The chain carries TRBV9 and TRBJ2-5; 12 positions match TRBD2. Looked up from germline, CDR1 is SGDLS and CDR2 is YYNGEE. V lost 0 bases and J lost 4; bases outside the gene matches: 4. This CDR3 spans 16 amino acids. In DNA, the CDR3 is TGTGCCAGCAGCGTAGGGGCTAGCGGGAGGGGAGAGACCCAGTACTTC. This codes for CASSVGASGRGETQYF.

The V and J genes are TRBV5-1 and TRBJ1-1, with TRBD1 matching 9 bases. This CDR3 region has 17 residues. Germline assignment: CDR1 SGHRS and CDR2 YFSETQ. The J segment lost 3 bases and the V segment lost 4 bases, leaving 13 bases of the junction unmatched. The CDR3 loop reads CASSPFRSGTGHTEAFF. The DNA for the CDR3 is TGCGCCAGCAGCCCTTTCAGGTCCGGGACAGGGCACACTGAAGCTTTCTTT.

This sequence joins TRBV25-1 and TRBJ2-1; 7 bases line up with TRBD2. Trimming removed 2 bases from V and 4 bases from J; junction bases left unmatched: 8. The CDR3 is made up of 16 amino acids. The V gene's germline CDR1 is MGHDK and CDR2 SYGVNS. The CDR3: CASSETRLAEYNEQFF. CDR3 nucleotide sequence: TGTGCCAGCAGTGAAACCCGGCTAGCGGAGTACAATGAGCAGTTCTTC.

This clone was found a few times. The chain couples TRBV27 to TRBJ2-7, with 11 bases that match TRBD2. The V gene end was trimmed by 6 bases and the J gene end by 2 bases; junction bases not matched to a gene: 12. This CDR3 has 17 residues. Germline lookup yields CDR1 MNHEY and CDR2 SMNVEV (reference sequence). CDR3: CASSTLTSGRVAYEQYF. CDR3 nucleotide sequence: TGTGCCAGCAGCACCTTAACTAGCGGGAGAGTCGCCTACGAGCAGTACTTC.

The rearrangement uses TRBV11-2 and TRBJ2-1; maybe TRBD2 (5 bases). V gave up 7 bases and J gave up 5 bases, with 15 bases separating them. This CDR3 region has 14 residues. Germline V gene lookup returns CDR1 SGHAT and CDR2 FQNNGV. The CDR3 nucleotides read TGTGCCAGCAATCTCCTAGGACTTAACAATGAGCAGTTCTTC. This gives the protein CASNLLGLNNEQFF.

The chain employs TRBV2 and TRBJ1-5, with D maybe TRBD1 (5 bases). The V gene's germline CDR1 is SNHLY and CDR2 FYNNEI. The CDR3 spans 15 residues. V was clipped by 3 bases and J by 2 bases, with 11 bases between them. CDR3 DNA sequence: TGTGCCAGCAGTGAGGGACTGGGGGGCAATCAGCCCCAGCATTTT. Its protein is CASSEGLGGNQPQHF. Variable domain in full (rest from reference TRBV2 and TRBJ1-5): EPEVTQTPSHQVTQMGQEVILRCVPISNHLYFYWYRQILGQKVEFLVSFYNNEISEKSEIFDDQFSVERPDGSNFTLKIRSTKLEDSAMYFCASSEGLGGNQPQHFGDGTRLSIL.